This TCR beta chain emerged from a study of CD8+ T cells in alopecia areata. This CDR3 is 15 amino acids long. V was cut by 5 bases and J by 4 bases, with 20 bases left in between. Germline assignment: CDR1 SQVTM and CDR2 ANQGSEA. Extracted RNA was reverse transcribed into cDNA, the sequencing template. Sequenced by immunoSEQ multiplex PCR; TCRdb stores in-frame clones only, minus some. Here the sample spans tens of thousands of clones, more than 40% being singletons. This receptor was identified in a human donor with alopecia areata. This chain links TRBV29-1 with TRBJ2-5; possible D gene TRBD2, 6 bases. Sequencing was performed on CD8+ T cells sorted from blood, taken at week 0. CDR3 loop: CSVSPGLRETETQYF. CDR3 sequence (DNA): TGCAGCGTTTCACCGGGACTGAGGGAAACAGAGACCCAGTACTTC.